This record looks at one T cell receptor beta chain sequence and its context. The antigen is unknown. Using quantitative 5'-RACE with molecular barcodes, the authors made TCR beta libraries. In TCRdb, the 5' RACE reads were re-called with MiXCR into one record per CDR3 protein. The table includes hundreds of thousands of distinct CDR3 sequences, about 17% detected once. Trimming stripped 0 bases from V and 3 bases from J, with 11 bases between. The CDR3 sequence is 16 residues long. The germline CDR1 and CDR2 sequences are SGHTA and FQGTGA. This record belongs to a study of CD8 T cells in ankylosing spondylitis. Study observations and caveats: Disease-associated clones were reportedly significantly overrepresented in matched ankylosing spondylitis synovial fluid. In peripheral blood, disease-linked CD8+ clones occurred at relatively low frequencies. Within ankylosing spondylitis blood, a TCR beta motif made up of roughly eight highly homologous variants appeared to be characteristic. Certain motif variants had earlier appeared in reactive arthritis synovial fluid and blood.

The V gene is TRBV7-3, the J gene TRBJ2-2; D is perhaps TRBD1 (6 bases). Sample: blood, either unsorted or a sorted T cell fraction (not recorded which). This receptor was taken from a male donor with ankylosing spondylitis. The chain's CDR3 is CASSLTLGAHTGELFF. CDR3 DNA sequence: TGTGCCAGCAGCTTAACTCTGGGGGCCCACACCGGGGAGCTGTTTTTT.